The 17 T cell receptor beta chains listed next were all sequenced from one sample in a study of cytomegalovirus exposure and HLA in healthy donors. The primer mix had 60 Vbeta and 13 Jbeta primers. Only in-frame clones appear in the TCRdb table, and some are missing; sequencing was by immunoSEQ multiplex PCR. The sample yields nearly 110,000 clones, 60% to 75% seen once. The specimen was PBMCs. These receptors all stem from a young man in good health and CMV-seronegative.

The CDR3 region has the DNA TGCGCCAGCAGCTTGAGGCAGGGGGCTGAAGCTTTCTTT. Translating it yields CASSLRQGAEAFF. The chain uses TRBV5-1 and TRBJ1-1, with 7 bases fitting TRBD1. The V and J ends lost 1 base and 6 bases, in that order; junction bases with no gene match: 3. Germline V gene sequence: CDR1 SGHRS, CDR2 YFSETQ. The CDR3 length is 13 residues.

The chain couples TRBV7-6 to TRBJ2-1, with TRBD2 matching over 10 bases. The V segment lost 6 bases and the J segment 7 bases; nucleotides outside the gene matches: 18. The CDR3 is 18 residues long. Looked up from germline, CDR1 is SGHVS and CDR2 is FNYEAQ. CDR3 DNA sequence: TGTGCCAGCAGTCCCTCGTCCCAGCGGGAGGGCCTTGGGAATGAGCAGTTCTTC. Protein sequence: CASSPSSQREGLGNEQFF.

This clone is labeled medium-sized (0.01 to 0.1%). The V and J genes are TRBV27 and TRBJ2-7; 9 bases are a match to TRBD2. There are 15 residues in the CDR3. Germline CDR1 reads MNHEY; CDR2 reads SMNVEV (reference sequence). With V trimmed by 4 bases and J by 1 base, 5 bases remained unmatched. The CDR3 here is CASSSDAGGSYEQYF. The CDR3 region has the DNA TGTGCCAGCAGTTCGGACGCGGGAGGGTCCTACGAGCAGTACTTC.

This clone has a single count. The chain joins TRBV4-1 to TRBJ2-5; D is perhaps TRBD1 (6 bases). CDR3 length equals 16 residues. Germline V gene lookup returns CDR1 MGHRA and CDR2 YSYEKL. V lost 0 bases, J lost 3 bases, and 14 bases lay in between. The CDR3 DNA sequence: TGCGCCAGCAGCCAAGATGATCGAGCAGGGGAAGAGACCCAGTACTTC. It specifies CASSQDDRAGEETQYF.

V usage is TRBV28 and J usage is TRBJ1-1; D might be TRBD1 (5 bases). Germline assignment: CDR1 MDHEN and CDR2 SYDVKM. This CDR3 region has 14 residues. V was cut by 8 bases and J by 5 bases, with 18 bases left in between. The CDR3 sequence is CASGRGSERTEAFF. The CDR3 DNA sequence: TGTGCCAGCGGACGGGGGTCGGAGAGGACTGAAGCTTTCTTT.

This clone was seen just once. V is TRBV28 and J is TRBJ2-6; D perhaps matches TRBD1 (6 bases). V shed 6 bases and J shed 0 bases, with 9 bases lying between them. CDR3 size: 15 residues. Germline CDR1 and CDR2: MDHEN and SYDVKM. The CDR3 region is CASRPQGSGANVLTF. CDR3 nucleotide sequence: TGTGCCAGCAGACCACAGGGCTCTGGGGCCAACGTCCTGACTTTC.

This clone has a single count. V usage is TRBV18 and J usage is TRBJ2-7; 9 bases are a match to TRBD1. V lost 4 bases and J lost 4; bases outside the gene matches: 11. Germline values: CDR1 KGHSH, CDR2 LQKENI. The CDR3 contains 16 residues. The CDR3 coding sequence is TGTGCCAGCTCACTACTGCCGGGACAGGGTCAGTACGAGCAGTACTTC. Translating gives CASSLLPGQGQYEQYF.

The chain has TRBV9 and TRBJ2-7; the D gene is possibly TRBD1 (7 bases). Germline CDR1 and CDR2: SGDLS and YYNGEE. V dropped 0 bases and J dropped 4 bases, with 11 bases sitting between them. The CDR3 spans 14 residues. CDR3 sequence reads: CASSVARGDYEQYF. CDR3 in DNA: TGTGCCAGCAGCGTAGCCAGGGGGGATTACGAGCAGTACTTC.

The chain joins TRBV7-8 to TRBJ2-1, with 14 positions matching TRBD2. Germline CDR1 and CDR2: SGHVS and FQNEAQ. The junction had 10 bases not matched to a gene; V was cut back by 5 bases and J by 4 bases. This CDR3 contains 18 residues. The CDR3, as DNA: TGTGCCAGCAGCCCCAGACTAGCGGGGGGGCGGGGTTACAATGAGCAGTTCTTC. Translated, it gives CASSPRLAGGRGYNEQFF.

The V call is TRBV2, the J call TRBJ1-3; 8 bases agree with TRBD1. The germline V gene encodes CDR1 SNHLY and CDR2 FYNNEI. V shed 4 bases and J 2 bases; nucleotides not matched to a gene: 10. The length of the CDR3 is 17 residues. The CDR3 loop is CASSVRRTGLAGNTIYF. CDR3 nucleotide sequence: TGTGCCAGCAGTGTTCGGCGGACAGGGTTAGCTGGAAACACCATATATTTT.

This clone was recorded a few times. The genes are TRBV6-1 and TRBJ2-7; TRBD2 matches 9 bases. Unmatched junction bases numbered 14, after V lost 2 bases and J lost 6 bases. CDR3 size: 17 residues. The germline CDR1 and CDR2 sequences are MNHNS and SASEGT. The CDR3 region is CASSEYSASGVRPEQYF. In DNA form, the CDR3 reads TGTGCCAGCAGTGAATATTCGGCTAGCGGGGTGCGGCCCGAGCAGTACTTC.

The chain joins TRBV19 to TRBJ1-5, with 8 bases matching TRBD1. CDR1 is LNHDA and CDR2 is SQIVND in the germline V gene (reference sequence). The CDR3 spans 16 residues. The junction had 5 bases not matched to a gene; V was cut back by 4 bases and J by 0 bases. CDR3 amino acids: CASSKDRVGSNQPQHF. CDR3 bases: TGTGCCAGTAGTAAGGACAGGGTAGGTAGCAATCAGCCCCAGCATTTT.

This clone was seen a handful of times. This sequence joins TRBV19 and TRBJ2-1; 10 bases are shared with TRBD2. The CDR3 extends over 13 amino acids. V trimming: 6 bases; J trimming: 5 bases; junction bases outside the gene matches: 1. Germline V gene lookup returns CDR1 LNHDA and CDR2 SQIVND (reference sequence). The CDR3 region is CASSTSGNNEQFF. The CDR3 nucleotides read TGTGCCAGTAGCACTAGCGGGAACAATGAGCAGTTCTTC.

As to this clone: The junction does not match germline at one end; this may be a read error. Other DNA sequences in the sample encode the same CDR3. The chain combines TRBV6-1 with TRBJ2-7, with 10 bases matching TRBD1. Germline CDR1 MNHNS, CDR2 SASEGT. This CDR3 comprises 14 residues. In DNA form, the CDR3 reads TGCGCCAGCACCTTCGGACAGGGGGCCTACGAGCAGTACTTC. Translated: CASTFGQGAYEQYF.

This chain joins TRBV5-1 and TRBJ2-7; 10 positions match TRBD2. Germline CDR1 is SGHRS and CDR2 is YFSETQ. Trimming removed 0 bases from V and 4 bases from J; junction bases left unmatched: 4. This CDR3 has 15 amino acids. The CDR3 sequence: CASSLVVAGGYEQYF. CDR3 in DNA: TGCGCCAGCAGCTTGGTGGTAGCGGGAGGATACGAGCAGTACTTC. Full variable domain (missing parts from reference TRBV5-1 and TRBJ2-7): KAGVTQTPRYLIKTRGQQVTLSCSPISGHRSVSWYQQTPGQGLQFLFEYFSETQRNKGNFPGRFSGRQFSNSRSEMNVSTLELGDSALYLCASSLVVAGGYEQYFGPGTRLTVT.

This chain links TRBV4-1 with TRBJ1-4; 7 nucleotides agree with TRBD1. V trimming: 1 base; J trimming: 3 bases; junction bases outside the gene matches: 5. The germline V gene encodes CDR1 MGHRA and CDR2 YSYEKL. The CDR3 spans 16 residues. The CDR3 DNA sequence: TGCGCCAGCAGCCAAGTCCCGACAGGGCCTAATGAAAAACTGTTTTTT. Encoded protein: CASSQVPTGPNEKLFF.

Only one count was recorded for this clone. The CDR3: CASSQVSRGASYEQYF. The CDR3 DNA sequence: TGTGCCAGCAGCCAAGTTTCACGCGGGGCCAGCTACGAGCAGTACTTC. V gene TRBV4-2 combines with J gene TRBJ2-7, with TRBD2 as a possible D gene (6 bases). CDR3 length equals 16 residues. Looked up from germline, CDR1 is LGHNA and CDR2 is YNFKEQ. Trimming shortened V by 1 base and J by 3 bases, and 16 bases separated the two germline ends.